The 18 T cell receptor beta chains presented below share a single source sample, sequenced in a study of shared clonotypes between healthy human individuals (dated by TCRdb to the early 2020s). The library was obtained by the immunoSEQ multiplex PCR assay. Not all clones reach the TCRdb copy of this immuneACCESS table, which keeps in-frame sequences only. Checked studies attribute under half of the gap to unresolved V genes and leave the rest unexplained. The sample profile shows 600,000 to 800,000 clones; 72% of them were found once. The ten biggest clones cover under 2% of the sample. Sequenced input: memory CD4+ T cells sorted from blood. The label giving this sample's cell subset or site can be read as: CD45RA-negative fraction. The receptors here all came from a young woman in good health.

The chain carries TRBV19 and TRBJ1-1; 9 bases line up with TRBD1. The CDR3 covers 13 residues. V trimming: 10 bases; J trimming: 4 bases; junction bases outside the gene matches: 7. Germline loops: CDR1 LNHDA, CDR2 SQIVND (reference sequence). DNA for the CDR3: TGTGCCATTAAGGACAGGGGCGGCACTGAAGCTTTCTTT. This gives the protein CAIKDRGGTEAFF.

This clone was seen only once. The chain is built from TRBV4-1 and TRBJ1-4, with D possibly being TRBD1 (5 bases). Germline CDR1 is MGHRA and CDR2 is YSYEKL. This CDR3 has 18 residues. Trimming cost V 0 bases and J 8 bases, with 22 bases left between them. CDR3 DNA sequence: TGCGCCAGCAGCCAAGATCGGGGTCGCCACGGCAGGGACGAAAAACTGTTTTTT. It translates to CASSQDRGRHGRDEKLFF.

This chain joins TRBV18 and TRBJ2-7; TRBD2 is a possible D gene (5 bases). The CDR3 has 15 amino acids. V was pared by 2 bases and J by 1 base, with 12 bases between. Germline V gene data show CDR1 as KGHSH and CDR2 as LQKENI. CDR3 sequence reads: CASSPKGALSYEQYF. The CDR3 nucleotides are TGTGCCAGCTCACCAAAGGGAGCGCTATCCTACGAGCAGTACTTC.

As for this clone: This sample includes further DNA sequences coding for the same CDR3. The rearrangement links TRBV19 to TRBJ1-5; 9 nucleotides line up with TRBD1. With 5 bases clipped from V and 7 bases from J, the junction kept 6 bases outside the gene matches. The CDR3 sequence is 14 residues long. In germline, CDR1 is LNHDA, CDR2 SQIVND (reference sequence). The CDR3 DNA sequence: TGTGCCAGTAGTGGATCGACAGGGGGACAGCCCCAGCATTTT. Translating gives CASSGSTGGQPQHF.

CDR3 nucleotide sequence: TGTGCCATACGGGACGGAGCCTACGAGCAGTACTTC. Its protein product is CAIRDGAYEQYF. The chain carries TRBV6-1 and TRBJ2-7, with D perhaps given as TRBD1 or TRBD2 (5 bases each). V lost 10 bases to trimming and J lost 2 bases, with 12 bases between them. CDR3 size: 12 residues. Germline V lookup: CDR1 MNHNS, CDR2 SASEGT.

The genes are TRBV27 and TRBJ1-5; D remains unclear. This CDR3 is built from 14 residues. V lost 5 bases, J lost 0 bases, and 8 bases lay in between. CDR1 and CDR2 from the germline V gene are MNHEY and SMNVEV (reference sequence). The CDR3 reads CASSGGNSNQPQHF. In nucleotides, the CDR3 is TGTGCCAGCAGTGGAGGCAATAGCAATCAGCCCCAGCATTTT.

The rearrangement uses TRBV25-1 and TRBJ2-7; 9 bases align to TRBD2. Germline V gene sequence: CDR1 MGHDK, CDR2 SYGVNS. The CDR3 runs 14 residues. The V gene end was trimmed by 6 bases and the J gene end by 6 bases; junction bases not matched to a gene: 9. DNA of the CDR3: TGTGCCAGCAGCAGTAGCGGGGGTCATCGCGAGCAGTACTTC. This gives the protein CASSSSGGHREQYF.

The CDR3 is CAWTASKSGYTF. The CDR3 nucleotides read TGTGCCTGGACGGCAAGTAAAAGTGGCTACACCTTC. The chain joins TRBV30 to TRBJ1-2; D remains ambiguous. CDR3 length: 12 residues. Trimming removed 4 bases at V and 7 bases at J, with 13 bases between. Germline V gene lookup returns CDR1 GTSNPN and CDR2 SVGIG (reference sequence).

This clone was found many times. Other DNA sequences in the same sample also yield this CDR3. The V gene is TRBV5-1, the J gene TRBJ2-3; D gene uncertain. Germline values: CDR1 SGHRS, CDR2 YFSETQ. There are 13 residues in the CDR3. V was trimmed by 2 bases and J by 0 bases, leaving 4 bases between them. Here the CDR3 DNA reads TGCGCCAGCAGCTTATCTAGCACAGATACGCAGTATTTT. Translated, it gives CASSLSSTDTQYF.

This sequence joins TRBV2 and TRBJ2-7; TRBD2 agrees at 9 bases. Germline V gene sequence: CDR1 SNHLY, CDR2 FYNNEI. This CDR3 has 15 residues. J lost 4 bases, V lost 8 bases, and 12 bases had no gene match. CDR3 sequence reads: CASFARASGKYEQYF. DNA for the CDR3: TGTGCCAGCTTCGCCAGGGCTAGCGGGAAATACGAGCAGTACTTC.

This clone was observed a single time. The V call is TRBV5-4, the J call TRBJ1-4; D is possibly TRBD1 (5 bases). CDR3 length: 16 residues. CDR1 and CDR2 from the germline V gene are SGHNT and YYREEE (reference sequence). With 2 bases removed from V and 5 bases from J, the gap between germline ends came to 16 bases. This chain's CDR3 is CASSFRVSAENEKLFF. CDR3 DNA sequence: TGTGCCAGCAGCTTCAGGGTATCGGCGGAGAATGAAAAACTGTTTTTT.

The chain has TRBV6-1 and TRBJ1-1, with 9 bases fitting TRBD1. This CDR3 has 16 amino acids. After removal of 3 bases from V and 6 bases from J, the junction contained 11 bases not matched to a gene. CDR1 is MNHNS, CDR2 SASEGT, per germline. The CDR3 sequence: CASSEVLGQGGSEAFF. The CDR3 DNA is TGTGCCAGCAGTGAGGTTTTGGGACAGGGAGGTTCTGAAGCTTTCTTT.

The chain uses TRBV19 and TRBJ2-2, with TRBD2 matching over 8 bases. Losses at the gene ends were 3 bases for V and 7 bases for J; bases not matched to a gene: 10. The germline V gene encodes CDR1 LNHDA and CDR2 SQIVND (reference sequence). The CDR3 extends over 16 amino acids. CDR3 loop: CASSIGTSPTVGELFF. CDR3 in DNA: TGTGCCAGTAGTATCGGGACTAGTCCTACGGTCGGGGAGCTGTTTTTT.

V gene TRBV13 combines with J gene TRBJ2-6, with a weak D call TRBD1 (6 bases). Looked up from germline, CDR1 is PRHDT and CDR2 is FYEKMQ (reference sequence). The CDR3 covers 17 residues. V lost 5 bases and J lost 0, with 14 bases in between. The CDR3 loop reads CASSPNRAISGANVLTF. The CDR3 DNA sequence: TGTGCCAGCAGCCCTAACAGGGCCATCTCTGGGGCCAACGTCCTGACTTTC.

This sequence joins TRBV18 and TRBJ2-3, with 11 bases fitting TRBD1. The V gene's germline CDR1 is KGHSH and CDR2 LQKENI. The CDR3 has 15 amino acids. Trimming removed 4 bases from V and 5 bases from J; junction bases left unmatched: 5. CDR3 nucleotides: TGTGCCAGCTCACAGGACAGGGGGCAGCAAGATACGCAGTATTTT. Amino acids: CASSQDRGQQDTQYF.

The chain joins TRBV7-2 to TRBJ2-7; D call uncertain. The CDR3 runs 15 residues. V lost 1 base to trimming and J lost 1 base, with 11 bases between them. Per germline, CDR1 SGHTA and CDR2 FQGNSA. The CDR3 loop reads CASSLGLATSYEQYF. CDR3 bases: TGTGCCAGCAGCTTAGGACTGGCGACTTCCTACGAGCAGTACTTC.

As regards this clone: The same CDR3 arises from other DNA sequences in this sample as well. In DNA, the CDR3 is TGCGCCAGCAGTCTAGACAGTTCTGGAAACACCATATATTTT. Translating gives CASSLDSSGNTIYF. V is TRBV5-1 and J is TRBJ1-3; a weak D match, TRBD1 (5 bases). CDR3 length: 14 amino acids. Trimming cost V 5 bases and J 1 base, with 10 bases left between them. Germline CDR1 reads SGHRS; CDR2 reads YFSETQ.

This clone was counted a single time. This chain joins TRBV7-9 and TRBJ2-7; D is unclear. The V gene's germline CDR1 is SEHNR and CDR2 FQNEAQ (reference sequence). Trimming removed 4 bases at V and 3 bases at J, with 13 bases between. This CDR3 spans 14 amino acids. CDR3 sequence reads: CASSSSGGNYEQYF. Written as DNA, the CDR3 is TGTGCCAGCAGCTCCTCCGGTGGAAACTACGAGCAGTACTTC.